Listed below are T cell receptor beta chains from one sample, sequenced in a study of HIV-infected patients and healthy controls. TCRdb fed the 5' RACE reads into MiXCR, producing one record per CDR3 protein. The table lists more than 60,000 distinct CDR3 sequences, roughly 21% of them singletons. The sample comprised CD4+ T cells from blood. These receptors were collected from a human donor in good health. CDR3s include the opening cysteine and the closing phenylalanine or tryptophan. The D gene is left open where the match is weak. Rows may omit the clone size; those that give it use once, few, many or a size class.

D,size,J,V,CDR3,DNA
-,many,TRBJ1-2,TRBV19,CASSPSRGAYGYTF,TGTGCCAGTAGTCCCTCGCGAGGGGCCTATGGCTACACCTTC
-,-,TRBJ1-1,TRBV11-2,CASSPSLGQLSMNTEAFF,TGTGCCAGCAGCCCAAGCCTAGGACAGTTAAGCATGAACACTGAAGCTTTCTTT
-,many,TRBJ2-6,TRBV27,CASRLAAGANVLTF,TGTGCCAGCAGACTAGCTGCTGGGGCCAACGTCCTGACTTTC
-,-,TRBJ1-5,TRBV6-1,CASKEGPGQPQHF,TGTGCCAGCAAAGAAGGTCCGGGACAGCCCCAGCATTTT
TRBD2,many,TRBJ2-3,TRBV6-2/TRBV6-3,CASSLRGGKGTLYTQYF,TGTGCCAGCAGCCTACGGGGGGGTAAAGGTACCCTATATACGCAGTATTTT
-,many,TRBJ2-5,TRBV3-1,CASSQEWRGSRQETQYF,TGTGCCAGCAGCCAAGAGTGGAGGGGCTCGCGGCAAGAGACCCAGTACTTC
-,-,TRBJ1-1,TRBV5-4,CASSGIGANTEAFF,TGTGCCAGCAGCGGGATAGGTGCTAACACTGAAGCTTTCTTT
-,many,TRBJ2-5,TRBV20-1,CSARQRWLQETQYF,TGCAGTGCCAGACAGCGATGGCTCCAAGAGACCCAGTACTTC
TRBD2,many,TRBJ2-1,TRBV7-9,CASSLGRTSYNEQFF,TGTGCCAGCAGCTTAGGTCGGACTAGCTACAATGAGCAGTTCTTC
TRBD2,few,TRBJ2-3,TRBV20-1,CSASGREADTQYF,TGCAGTGCTAGCGGGAGGGAGGCAGATACGCAGTATTTT
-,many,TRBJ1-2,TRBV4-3,CASSQPTSENYGYTF,TGCGCCAGCAGCCAGCCCACATCCGAAAACTATGGCTACACCTTC
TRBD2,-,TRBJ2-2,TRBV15,CATSRLLAGVSGELFF,TGTGCCACCAGCAGGCTACTAGCGGGAGTGTCCGGGGAGCTGTTTTTT
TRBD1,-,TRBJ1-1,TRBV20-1,CSAPEGQGYDGAFF,TGCAGTGCGCCGGAGGGACAGGGGTATGATGGAGCTTTCTTT
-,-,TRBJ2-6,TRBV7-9,CASMGSGANVLTF,TGTGCCAGCATGGGGTCTGGGGCCAACGTCCTGACTTTC
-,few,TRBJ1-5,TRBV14,CASSQDYRGPQHF,TGTGCCAGCAGCCAAGATTATCGAGGGCCCCAGCATTTT
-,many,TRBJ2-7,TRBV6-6,CASSYPIGQNYEQYF,TGTGCCAGCAGTTACCCTATCGGACAGAACTACGAGCAGTACTTC
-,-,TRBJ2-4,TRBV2,CASSVVGGAKNIQYF,TGTGCCAGCAGTGTTGTTGGGGGAGCCAAAAACATTCAGTACTTC
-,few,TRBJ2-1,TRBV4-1,CASSLITGGDGNEQFF,TGCGCCAGCAGCCTCATCACAGGCGGAGACGGCAATGAGCAGTTCTTC
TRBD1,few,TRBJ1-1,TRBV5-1,CASSLGQGATEAFF,TGCGCCAGCAGCTTGGGACAGGGGGCCACTGAAGCTTTCTTT